The 29 T cell receptor beta chains reported below all come from one sample, sequenced in a study of cytomegalovirus exposure and HLA in healthy donors. It was with 60 Vbeta and 13 Jbeta primers that the PCR ran. Profiled with immunoSEQ multiplex PCR; TCRdb holds only in-frame clones, not every one. The sample carries about 180,000 clones, roughly 78% recorded once. The specimen sequenced was PBMCs. The source of these receptors is a woman aged 30 to 39 in good health and CMV-seronegative.

The chain joins TRBV23-1 to TRBJ2-7; D not resolved. TRBV23-1 is an open reading frame, and its role is uncertain. Between the trimmed V and J ends, which lost 8 bases and 0 bases, there was a span of 20 bases. The CDR3 totals 16 residues. The CDR3 protein is CASANPVAASSYEQYF. The CDR3 region has the DNA TGCGCCAGCGCAAACCCTGTCGCGGCAAGCTCCTACGAGCAGTACTTC.

This sequence joins TRBV6-1 and TRBJ2-5; 12 nucleotides line up with TRBD1. The CDR3 sequence is 15 residues long. The V gene end was trimmed by 6 bases and the J gene end by 5 bases; junction bases not matched to a gene: 7. CDR1 and CDR2 from the germline V gene are MNHNS and SASEGT. This chain's CDR3 is CASSRDRGRWETQYF. The CDR3 DNA follows: TGTGCCAGCAGCCGGGACAGGGGGCGCTGGGAGACCCAGTACTTC.

The chain uses TRBV7-2 and TRBJ2-2; D might be TRBD2 (7 bases). Between the trimmed V and J ends, which lost 6 bases and 5 bases, there was a span of 22 bases. Germline assignment: CDR1 SGHTA and CDR2 FQGNSA. There are 17 residues in the CDR3. In nucleotides, the CDR3 is TGTGCCAGCAGTTTTCTCCCTGGGGGGGCAAATACCGGGGAGCTGTTTTTT. Translation: CASSFLPGGANTGELFF.

V and J are TRBV25-1 and TRBJ1-1; D ambiguous. The V end lost 2 bases, the J end lost 6 bases, and 13 bases lay between the germline ends. In germline, CDR1 is MGHDK, CDR2 SYGVNS. CDR3 length: 14 amino acids. The CDR3 DNA reads as TGTGCCAGCAGTGAAGCGGGCTTCCCCTCTGAAGCTTTCTTT. Translation: CASSEAGFPSEAFF.

Only one count was recorded for this clone. The chain joins TRBV2 to TRBJ2-7, with 7 bases aligning to TRBD1. The CDR3 runs 12 residues. V gave up 11 bases and J gave up 4 bases; unmatched junction bases: 8. CDR1 SNHLY and CDR2 FYNNEI come from the germline V gene. CDR3: CAGSDREYEQYF. The CDR3 DNA reads as TGTGCCGGGTCCGACAGGGAGTACGAGCAGTACTTC. Using reference TRBV2 and TRBJ2-7 for the parts outside the CDR3, the full variable domain is EPEVTQTPSHQVTQMGQEVILRCVPISNHLYFYWYRQILGQKVEFLVSFYNNEISEKSEIFDDQFSVERPDGSNFTLKIRSTKLEDSAMYFCAGSDREYEQYFGPGTRLTVT.

The CDR3: CAIRPGGTTYEQYF. In DNA, the CDR3 is TGTGCCATCAGACCAGGGGGCACAACCTACGAGCAGTACTTC. The V call is TRBV10-3, the J call TRBJ2-7; 8 bases agree with TRBD1. The ends lost 6 bases at V and 2 bases at J; junction bases unmatched: 6. The germline V gene encodes CDR1 ENHRY and CDR2 SYGVKD. The CDR3 is made up of 14 amino acids.

This chain joins TRBV7-6 and TRBJ1-4; possibly TRBD1 for D (6 bases). The length of the CDR3 is 15 residues. CDR1 is SGHVS, CDR2 FNYEAQ, per germline. V was pared by 1 base and J by 5 bases, with 11 bases between. DNA of the CDR3: TGTGCCAGCAGCTTAGTTCGTCAGGGGAATGAAAAACTGTTTTTT. Protein product: CASSLVRQGNEKLFF.

The chain recombines TRBV13 with TRBJ1-1, with 12 bases matching TRBD1. The length of the CDR3 is 17 residues. The J segment lost 6 bases and the V segment lost 4 bases, leaving 12 bases of the junction unmatched. Germline V lookup: CDR1 PRHDT, CDR2 FYEKMQ (reference sequence). The CDR3, as DNA: TGTGCCAGCAGCTCCCGGGACAGGGGGCTCATGACGGCTGAAGCTTTCTTT. Encoded protein: CASSSRDRGLMTAEAFF.

The rearrangement uses TRBV4-3 and TRBJ1-1; 12 bases line up with TRBD1. V lost 5 bases and J lost 3; bases outside the gene matches: 7. Germline CDR1 LGHNA, CDR2 YSLEER. The length of the CDR3 is 16 residues. The CDR3 DNA reads TGCGCCAGCAGCGTCGGGACAGGGGGCCGGGACACTGAAGCTTTCTTT. Amino acid sequence: CASSVGTGGRDTEAFF.

The CDR3 bases are TGCGCCAGCAGCACTGGACAGGGGGAGGGCTACACCTTC. Amino acid sequence: CASSTGQGEGYTF. The chain uses TRBV5-1 and TRBJ1-2; 10 bases align to TRBD1. V shed 4 bases, J shed 8 bases, and the junction held 5 bases outside the gene matches. From germline, CDR1 is SGHRS and CDR2 YFSETQ. The CDR3 loop spans 13 amino acids.

The rearrangement joins TRBV7-9 to TRBJ2-2, with D hard to call. The germline CDR1 and CDR2 sequences are SEHNR and FQNEAQ (reference sequence). The germline V and J ends were trimmed by 2 bases and 1 base, with 5 bases remaining between them. The CDR3 sequence is 14 residues long. This chain's CDR3 is CASSLSMNTGELFF. CDR3 sequence (DNA): TGTGCCAGCAGCTTATCCATGAACACCGGGGAGCTGTTTTTT.

The J gene is TRBJ2-7, the V gene TRBV5-4; unclear D gene. The CDR3 is 14 amino acids. V was shortened by 0 bases and J by 0 bases, with 7 bases between the two germline ends. Germline CDR1 SGHNT, CDR2 YYREEE (reference sequence). The CDR3 spells CASSLEAGSYEQYF. CDR3 coding DNA: TGTGCCAGCAGCTTGGAGGCAGGCTCCTACGAGCAGTACTTC.

The chain's CDR3 is CASSGPQRGWSNEQFF. The CDR3 coding sequence is TGTGCCAGCAGCGGACCCCAGCGGGGGTGGAGCAATGAGCAGTTCTTC. The chain is built from TRBV9 and TRBJ2-1; the match to TRBD2 covers 8 bases. The V and J ends lost 3 bases and 6 bases, in that order; junction bases with no gene match: 11. Germline CDR1 is SGDLS and CDR2 is YYNGEE. The CDR3 is 16 amino acids.

A single count supports this clone. The chain employs TRBV15 and TRBJ2-7, with a possible D match to TRBD1 (5 bases). CDR3 length: 20 residues. Trimming took off 3 bases at V and 3 bases at J, with 30 bases between the two ends. Germline V gene lookup returns CDR1 LNHNV and CDR2 YYDKDF (reference sequence). The CDR3 loop is CATSSGMVGKQAIYLYEQYF. CDR3 sequence (DNA): TGTGCCACCAGCAGTGGGATGGTAGGTAAACAGGCGATCTACCTCTACGAGCAGTACTTC.

This chain links TRBV9 with TRBJ1-5; 7 bases are a match to TRBD1. This CDR3 is built from 15 residues. Trimming took 4 bases from V and 3 from J; bases not matched to a gene: 7. The germline V gene has CDR1 SGDLS and CDR2 YYNGEE. CDR3 DNA: TGTGCCAGCAGCTCTAAACAGGGGTACAATCAGCCCCAGCATTTT. Amino acids: CASSSKQGYNQPQHF.

V is TRBV6-1 and J is TRBJ1-2; TRBD1 might be the D (5 bases). There are 15 residues in the CDR3. V lost 2 bases to trimming and J lost 4 bases, with 14 bases between them. The germline V gene encodes CDR1 MNHNS and CDR2 SASEGT. The CDR3 spells CASSEWQGRRYGYTF. The CDR3 region has the DNA TGTGCCAGCAGTGAATGGCAGGGAAGACGCTATGGCTACACCTTC.

This chain uses TRBV5-1 with TRBJ2-1; 14 bases match TRBD2. Germline V gene data show CDR1 as SGHRS and CDR2 as YFSETQ. Losses at the gene ends were 3 bases for V and 10 bases for J; bases not matched to a gene: 6. This CDR3 is 15 amino acids long. CDR3 in amino acids: CASSSGTSGGKEQFF. The CDR3 DNA reads as TGCGCCAGCAGCTCGGGGACTAGCGGGGGCAAGGAGCAGTTCTTC.

This chain uses TRBV2 with TRBJ2-7; maybe TRBD1 (5 bases). This CDR3 is built from 15 residues. The germline gives CDR1 SNHLY, CDR2 FYNNEI. The V gene lost 4 bases and the J gene lost 2 bases, with 15 bases spanning the gap. CDR3 protein: CASSGRQPTPYEQYF. CDR3 in DNA: TGTGCCAGCAGTGGAAGACAGCCGACCCCCTACGAGCAGTACTTC.

The rearrangement joins TRBV7-9 to TRBJ1-2; 7 bases are shared with TRBD1. Trimming removed 1 base from V and 7 bases from J; junction bases left unmatched: 6. The CDR3 spans 14 residues. The germline CDR1 and CDR2 sequences are SEHNR and FQNEAQ (reference sequence). The CDR3 region has the DNA TGTGCCAGCAGCTTAGGGACAGGCCAAAGTGGCTACACCTTC. This codes for CASSLGTGQSGYTF.

The chain combines TRBV25-1 with TRBJ2-7; weak D call: TRBD1 (6 bases). In germline, CDR1 is MGHDK, CDR2 SYGVNS. V shed 6 bases and J shed 5 bases, with 14 bases lying between them. The CDR3 runs to 13 residues. This CDR3 reads CASRGQGIHEQYF. The CDR3 DNA reads as TGTGCCAGCAGGGGGCAGGGGATCCACGAGCAGTACTTC.

The rearrangement uses TRBV9 and TRBJ2-5, with 10 positions matching TRBD1. V gave up 5 bases and J gave up 0 bases; unmatched junction bases: 7. Germline V lookup: CDR1 SGDLS, CDR2 YYNGEE. This CDR3 spans 16 amino acids. CDR3 nucleotide sequence: TGTGCCAGCAGGGCCGGGACAGGGGTGAACCAAGAGACCCAGTACTTC. Amino acid sequence: CASRAGTGVNQETQYF. The full variable domain, rest sourced from reference TRBV9 and TRBJ2-5, is DSGVTQTPKHLITATGQRVTLRCSPRSGDLSVYWYQQSLDQGLQFLIQYYNGEERAKGNILERFSAQQFPDLHSELNLSSLELGDSALYFCASRAGTGVNQETQYFGPGTRLLVL.

This clone was seen only a few times. The chain couples TRBV2 to TRBJ1-5; perhaps TRBD1 as D (5 bases). The CDR3 extends over 15 amino acids. V shed 5 bases and J shed 2 bases, with 13 bases lying between them. Germline V gives CDR1 SNHLY, CDR2 FYNNEI. For the CDR3, the DNA is TGTGCCAGCAGTCCGGGACTCGGGGGCAATCAGCCCCAGCATTTT. Translation: CASSPGLGGNQPQHF.

The V gene is TRBV2, the J gene TRBJ2-7; 10 nucleotides align to TRBD2. This CDR3 is 15 amino acids long. V was pared by 4 bases and J by 2 bases, with 5 bases of the junction left unmatched. Germline CDR1 SNHLY, CDR2 FYNNEI. CDR3 nucleotides: TGTGCCAGCAGTGTCCAAGCGGGGGGGCCCTACGAGCAGTACTTC. Translating gives CASSVQAGGPYEQYF.

This sequence joins TRBV2 and TRBJ2-3, with D possibly matching TRBD2 (5 bases). The germline V gene has CDR1 SNHLY and CDR2 FYNNEI. The V and J ends lost 0 bases and 2 bases respectively, with 12 bases between them. This CDR3 has 16 amino acids. The CDR3 sequence is CASSEAVRGDTDTQYF. The CDR3 coding sequence is TGTGCCAGCAGTGAAGCGGTACGGGGTGACACAGATACGCAGTATTTT.

The V and J genes are TRBV6-5 and TRBJ2-5, with 11 bases aligning to TRBD2. The CDR3 sequence is 14 residues long. With V trimmed by 4 bases and J by 5 bases, 3 bases remained unmatched. Germline CDR1 reads MNHEY; CDR2 reads SVGAGI. The CDR3, as DNA: TGTGCCAGCAGTTCACTAGCGGGGGTGGAGACCCAGTACTTC. It specifies CASSSLAGVETQYF.

CDR3 in DNA: TGCGCCAGCAGCCAAGTAGTACAGGGGGGCTACGAGCAGTACTTC. This translates into CASSQVVQGGYEQYF. This chain uses TRBV4-1 with TRBJ2-7, with 8 bases identical to TRBD1. CDR1 and CDR2 from the germline V gene are MGHRA and YSYEKL. The CDR3 length is 15 residues. The trim removed 1 base at V and 3 bases at J, leaving 5 bases unmatched.

The rearrangement joins TRBV27 to TRBJ1-6; possibly TRBD1 for D (6 bases). V lost 1 base to trimming and J lost 3 bases, with 13 bases between them. Germline V CDR1 and CDR2: MNHEY, SMNVEV (reference sequence). This CDR3 region has 17 residues. CDR3 DNA: TGTGCCAGCAGTTTATGGGGGCTAAGGGGCTATAATTCACCCCTCCACTTT. Encoded protein: CASSLWGLRGYNSPLHF.

This rearrangement joins TRBV5-1 to TRBJ2-2; maybe TRBD2 (5 bases). The CDR3 totals 15 residues. From germline, CDR1 is SGHRS and CDR2 YFSETQ. Trimming took 0 bases from V and 2 from J, leaving 8 bases between them. As DNA, the CDR3 is TGCGCCAGCAGCTTGGCCGGGGAAAACACCGGGGAGCTGTTTTTT. Protein product: CASSLAGENTGELFF.

V usage is TRBV9 and J usage is TRBJ1-2; 7 positions match TRBD1. Losses at the gene ends were 3 bases for V and 0 bases for J; bases not matched to a gene: 8. The CDR3 sequence is 16 residues long. Per the germline V gene, CDR1 is SGDLS and CDR2 is YYNGEE. For the CDR3, the DNA is TGTGCCAGCAGCGCGGTCGACAGGGACTCTAACTATGGCTACACCTTC. This sequence encodes CASSAVDRDSNYGYTF.